This T cell receptor (beta chain) emerged from a study of blood T cells in healthy people across ages. The CDR3 extends over 15 amino acids. Trimming removed 6 bases from V and 7 bases from J, with 22 bases in between. From germline, CDR1 is KGHSH and CDR2 LQKENI. Findings of the study overall: When set beside aged donors, long-lived donors presented more naive CD4+ cells and higher diversity.

Next came a second PCR, run for roughly 6 to 11 cycles, which used a sample-barcoded 5' primer along with a J-beta primer mix. Template switching added a 12-random-nucleotide identifier to every cDNA molecule. TCRdb called the 5' RACE reads again in MiXCR, with one record for every CDR3 protein. The sample shows more than 1 million distinct CDR3 sequences, around 43% of them seen only once. The authors extracted at least 6 micrograms of total RNA per sample. Regarding this clonotype: As yet, its antigen is unknown.

The receptor was isolated from a woman aged 60-70 years in good health. V and J are TRBV18 and TRBJ2-7; either TRBD1 or TRBD2 may fit D (5 bases each). Sequencing was done on a sample of blood. For the CDR3, the DNA is TGTGCCAGCTCGTCACAGGTCTCGAGGGAACGAGAGCAGTACTTC. Amino acid sequence: CASSSQVSREREQYF.